This note documents a single T cell receptor (beta chain) sequence. The antigen remains unidentified. A junction boundary mismatches the germline segment, possibly from a read error. The CDR3 length is 13 residues. CDR1 SSHAT and CDR2 FNYEAQ come from the germline V gene (reference sequence). This sample stems from a study of CD8 T cells in ankylosing spondylitis. Study-wide results and limits: Certain motif variants had earlier been reported in reactive arthritis synovial fluid and blood. The disease-linked clones had a CD8+ phenotype and low blood frequencies. Blood of patients with ankylosing spondylitis appeared to be characterized by a TCR beta motif of roughly eight highly homologous variants. Matched synovial fluid from ankylosing spondylitis patients was reported to be enriched for disease-linked clones.

The authors made TCR beta libraries by quantitative 5'-RACE with molecular barcodes. MiXCR, run by TCRdb on the 5' RACE reads, gives a single entry per CDR3 protein. The sample has some 220,000 distinct CDR3 sequences, about 6.7% seen once. This TCR was sampled from a male donor with ankylosing spondylitis. V and J are TRBV7-7 and TRBJ2-3, with D unresolved. Material for sequencing was blood, either unsorted or a sorted T cell fraction (not recorded which). The CDR3 region has the DNA TGTGCTAGCAGCTTTAGCCCCACAGATACGCAGTATTTT. Its protein product is CASSFSPTDTQYF. The full variable domain, rest sourced from reference TRBV7-7 and TRBJ2-3, is GAGVSQSPRYKVTKRGQDVTLRCDPISSHATLYWYQQALGQGPEFLTYFNYEAQPDKSGLPSDRFSAERPEGSISTLTIQRTEQRDSAMYRCASSFSPTDTQYFGPGTRLTVL.